This entry describes one TCR beta chain. The antigen is unknown. CDR1 GTSNPN and CDR2 SVGIG come from the germline V gene (reference sequence). The CDR3 has 14 residues. The V end lost 1 base, the J end lost 0 bases, and 7 bases lay between the germline ends. Every subset had its genomic DNA shared out evenly among several immunoSEQ plates. Clones were read by immunoSEQ multiplex PCR, and TCRdb kept only the in-frame ones, dropping some. The sample records millions of clones, around nine tenths being singletons. This sample stems from a study of shared clonotypes between healthy human individuals. Study findings and constraints: As a rule, naive subsets had a larger estimated richness than memory subsets. An expected dependence of interdonor clonotype sharing on sequencing depth was noted.

The sample was naive CD4+ T cells sorted from blood. Subset denoted: CD45RA+ positively selected. The chain links TRBV30 to TRBJ2-4; no firm D call. The source is a young man in good health. The CDR3 DNA reads as TGTGCCTGGAGTGACCCCGGAGCCAAAAACATTCAGTACTTC. Its protein is CAWSDPGAKNIQYF.